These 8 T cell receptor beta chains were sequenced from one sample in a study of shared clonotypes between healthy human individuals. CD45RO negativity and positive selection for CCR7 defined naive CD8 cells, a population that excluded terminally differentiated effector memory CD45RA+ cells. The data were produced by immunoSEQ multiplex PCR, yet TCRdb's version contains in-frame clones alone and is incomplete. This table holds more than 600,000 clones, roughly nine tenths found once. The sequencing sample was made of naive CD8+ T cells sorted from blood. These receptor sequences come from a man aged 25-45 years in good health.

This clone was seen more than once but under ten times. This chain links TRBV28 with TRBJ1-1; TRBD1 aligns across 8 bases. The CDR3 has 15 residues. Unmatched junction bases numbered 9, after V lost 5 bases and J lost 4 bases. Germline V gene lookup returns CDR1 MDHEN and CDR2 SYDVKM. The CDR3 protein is CASSHGQGAVTEAFF. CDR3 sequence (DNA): TGTGCCAGCAGTCACGGACAGGGCGCGGTCACTGAAGCTTTCTTT.

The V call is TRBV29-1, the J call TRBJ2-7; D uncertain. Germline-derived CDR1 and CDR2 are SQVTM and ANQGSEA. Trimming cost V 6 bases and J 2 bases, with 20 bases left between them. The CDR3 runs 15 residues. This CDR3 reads CSVMSDAGYPYEQYF. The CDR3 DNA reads TGCAGCGTCATGAGCGACGCAGGTTACCCCTACGAGCAGTACTTC.

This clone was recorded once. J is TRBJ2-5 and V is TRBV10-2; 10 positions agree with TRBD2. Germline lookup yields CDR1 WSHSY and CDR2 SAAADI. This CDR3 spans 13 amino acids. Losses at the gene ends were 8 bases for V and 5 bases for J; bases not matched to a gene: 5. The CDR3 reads CASRAGGVETQYF. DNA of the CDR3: TGCGCCAGCCGAGCGGGAGGGGTGGAGACCCAGTACTTC.

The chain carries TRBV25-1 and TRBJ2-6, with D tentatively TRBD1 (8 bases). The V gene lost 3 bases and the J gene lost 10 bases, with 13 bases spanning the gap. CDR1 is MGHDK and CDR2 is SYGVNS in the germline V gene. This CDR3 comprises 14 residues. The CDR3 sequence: CASSDDRGGNVLTF. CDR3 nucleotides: TGTGCCAGCAGTGACGACAGGGGAGGGAACGTCCTGACTTTC.

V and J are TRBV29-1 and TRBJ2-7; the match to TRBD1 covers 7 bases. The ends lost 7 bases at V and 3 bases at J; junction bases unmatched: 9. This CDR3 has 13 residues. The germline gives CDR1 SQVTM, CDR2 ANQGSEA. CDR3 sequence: CSAVSTGDYEQYF. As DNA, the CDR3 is TGCAGCGCCGTCTCAACAGGGGACTACGAGCAGTACTTC.

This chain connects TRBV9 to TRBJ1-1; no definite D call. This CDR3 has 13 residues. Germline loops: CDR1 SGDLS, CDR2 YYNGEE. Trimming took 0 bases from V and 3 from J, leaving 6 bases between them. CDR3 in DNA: TGTGCCAGCAGCGTAGAGACCTACACTGAAGCTTTCTTT. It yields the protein CASSVETYTEAFF.

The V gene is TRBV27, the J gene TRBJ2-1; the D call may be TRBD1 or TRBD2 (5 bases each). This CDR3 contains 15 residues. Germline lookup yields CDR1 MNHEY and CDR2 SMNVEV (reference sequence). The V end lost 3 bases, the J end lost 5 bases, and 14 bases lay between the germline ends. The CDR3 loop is CASSFLGTTHNEQFF. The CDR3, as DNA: TGTGCCAGCAGTTTTCTCGGGACCACCCACAATGAGCAGTTCTTC.

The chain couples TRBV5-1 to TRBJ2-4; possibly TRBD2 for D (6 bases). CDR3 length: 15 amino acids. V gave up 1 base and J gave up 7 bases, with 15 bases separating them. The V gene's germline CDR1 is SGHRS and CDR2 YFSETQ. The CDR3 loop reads CASSLWGGMGNIQYF. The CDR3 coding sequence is TGCGCCAGCAGCTTGTGGGGCGGGATGGGGAACATTCAGTACTTC.